The clone carrying this TCR beta chain was seen more than once but under ten times. The source of the sample is a study of blood T cell repertoires in COVID-19. Trimming took 3 bases from V and 9 from J, leaving 16 bases between them. CDR3 size: 15 residues. From germline, CDR1 is SGDLS and CDR2 YYNGEE. Under the authors' procedure: Amplifying reference gene primers gave estimates of nucleated cell counts. Profiling relied on immunoSEQ multiplex PCR, and the TCRdb table lists in-frame clones only, not all of them. That table gives V, J and clone size, and the DNA gave D and trimming. The data contain 170,000 or so clones, over 70% of them singletons.

This receptor was taken from a woman in her sixties with acute or convalescent COVID-19. Sequenced: peripheral blood. The chain uses TRBV9 and TRBJ1-6; possible D gene TRBD1, 6 bases. CDR3 sequence (DNA): TGTGCCAGCAGCGCCGAGGGGGTTGCGAGTTCACCCCTCCACTTT. Translation gives CASSAEGVASSPLHF.